The clone carrying this T cell receptor beta chain was observed a few times. The sample originates from a study of blood T cell repertoires in COVID-19. Looking at the study overall: Sample material is recorded as cDNA or gDNA derived from T cells, B-cell-depleted T cells, or PBMCs.

Original analysis: Reference gene primer amplification gave nucleated cell count estimates. Method: immunoSEQ multiplex PCR; TCRdb's copy keeps in-frame clones and lacks some. V and J calls and clone size are copied from that table; D and trimming were computed from the DNA. The sample carries 90,000 or so clones, roughly 85% recorded once. The source of this sequence is a human donor in a cohort sampled during active COVID-19. The sample taken for sequencing was peripheral blood.

Here the CDR3 DNA reads TGTGCCACCAGTGACCCAGCCCGTGAGCGGGGCTACACCTTC. Protein sequence: CATSDPARERGYTF. The chain employs TRBV24-1 and TRBJ1-2, with D hard to call. V lost 4 bases and J lost 8, with 16 bases in between. The CDR3 loop spans 14 amino acids. CDR1 and CDR2 from the germline V gene are KGHDR and SFDVKD.